These T cell receptor beta chains were read from a single sample in a study of shared clonotypes between healthy human individuals. Data came from immunoSEQ multiplex PCR; TCRdb stores just in-frame clones and leaves some out. The sample records roughly 700,000 clones, roughly 70% being singletons. The sequenced sample was memory CD4+ T cells sorted from blood. The receptors derive from a woman aged 25 to 45 in good health. Each CDR3 is given with its conserved first and last residue. A row's size may be missing; if present it is once, few, many or a size class.

abundance: many
j_gene: TRBJ2-5
v_gene: TRBV5-4
CDR3aa: CASSFGQGPGETQYF

abundance: NA
j_gene: TRBJ2-2
v_gene: TRBV5-1
CDR3aa: CASTPTGPNTGELFF

abundance: NA
j_gene: TRBJ1-1
v_gene: TRBV28
CDR3aa: CASSPSGRGSTEAFF

abundance: NA
j_gene: TRBJ2-7
v_gene: TRBV6-1
CDR3aa: CASSLTTLSTYEQYF

abundance: once
j_gene: TRBJ2-7
v_gene: TRBV10-3
CDR3aa: CAISDGDGSVFEQYF

abundance: many
j_gene: TRBJ1-2
v_gene: TRBV29-1
CDR3aa: CSVWAQGLWGYTF

abundance: NA
j_gene: TRBJ2-7
v_gene: TRBV18
CDR3aa: CASSPHNAGGSYEQYF

abundance: NA
j_gene: TRBJ1-5
v_gene: TRBV5-5
CDR3aa: CASSPAGSNQPQHF

abundance: many
j_gene: TRBJ2-7
v_gene: TRBV10-2
CDR3aa: CASSDGGGPYEQYF

abundance: NA
j_gene: TRBJ2-6
v_gene: TRBV11-2
CDR3aa: CASSPDRGRGSGANVLTF

abundance: many
j_gene: TRBJ2-7
v_gene: TRBV7-2
CDR3aa: CASSHDWGEQYF

abundance: NA
j_gene: TRBJ2-7
v_gene: TRBV6-1
CDR3aa: CASILSGSSYEQYF

abundance: NA
j_gene: TRBJ2-1
v_gene: TRBV19
CDR3aa: CASSVHVQRTLSYNEQFF

abundance: few
j_gene: TRBJ1-2
v_gene: TRBV7-3
CDR3aa: CASSLGEGYGYTF

abundance: NA
j_gene: TRBJ2-5
v_gene: TRBV15
CDR3aa: CATSRDRASGSGETQYF

abundance: once
j_gene: TRBJ1-2
v_gene: TRBV5-4
CDR3aa: CASSLWGGDYGYTF

abundance: NA
j_gene: TRBJ2-5
v_gene: TRBV9
CDR3aa: CASSSGQKETQYF

abundance: NA
j_gene: TRBJ2-2
v_gene: TRBV23-1
CDR3aa: CASSQSTDRGPAPVLGELFF

abundance: NA
j_gene: TRBJ2-3
v_gene: TRBV18
CDR3aa: CASSPSQQQTDTQYF

abundance: NA
j_gene: TRBJ2-5
v_gene: TRBV5-4
CDR3aa: CASSAESQETQYF

abundance: NA
j_gene: TRBJ1-3
v_gene: TRBV6-5
CDR3aa: CASSYGPFSGNTIYF

abundance: few
j_gene: TRBJ2-2
v_gene: TRBV9
CDR3aa: CASRKELAENTGELFF

abundance: NA
j_gene: TRBJ2-7
v_gene: TRBV18
CDR3aa: CASSPLEEQYF

abundance: few
j_gene: TRBJ2-5
v_gene: TRBV4-1
CDR3aa: CASSHHNPAGIQETQYF

abundance: many
j_gene: TRBJ1-5
v_gene: TRBV19
CDR3aa: CASSQTGGNQPQHF

abundance: NA
j_gene: TRBJ2-7
v_gene: TRBV15
CDR3aa: CATSRDSGQPPYEQYF

abundance: NA
j_gene: TRBJ2-7
v_gene: TRBV5-1
CDR3aa: CASSTGQGRVGSYEQYF

abundance: once
j_gene: TRBJ2-3
v_gene: TRBV28
CDR3aa: CASSPATGPAGDTQYF

abundance: NA
j_gene: TRBJ2-1
v_gene: TRBV7-9
CDR3aa: CASSVGQGIMDEQFF

abundance: NA
j_gene: TRBJ2-1
v_gene: TRBV5-1
CDR3aa: CASSPREGLHNEQFF

abundance: NA
j_gene: TRBJ1-1
v_gene: TRBV5-1
CDR3aa: CASSRGTENTEAFF

abundance: NA
j_gene: TRBJ1-1
v_gene: TRBV29-1
CDR3aa: CSADRGRGTEAFF

abundance: NA
j_gene: TRBJ2-7
v_gene: TRBV4-1
CDR3aa: CASSQGLAGGGEQYF

abundance: few
j_gene: TRBJ2-3
v_gene: TRBV4-1
CDR3aa: CASSRSQGTQYTDTQYF

abundance: NA
j_gene: TRBJ1-1
v_gene: TRBV28
CDR3aa: CASSSGQGARAFF

abundance: NA
j_gene: TRBJ1-2
v_gene: TRBV28
CDR3aa: CASSLVGTGSNYGYTF

abundance: NA
j_gene: TRBJ2-7
v_gene: TRBV5-4
CDR3aa: CASSRGDGSYEQYF

abundance: NA
j_gene: TRBJ2-7
v_gene: TRBV10-3
CDR3aa: CAISEEAGFASEQYF

abundance: NA
j_gene: TRBJ2-1
v_gene: TRBV7-7
CDR3aa: CASSLGVRDPQFF

abundance: NA
j_gene: TRBJ2-3
v_gene: TRBV28
CDR3aa: CASSETGARTDTQYF

abundance: once
j_gene: TRBJ1-3
v_gene: TRBV7-2
CDR3aa: CASSYGQGPLDTIYF

abundance: few
j_gene: TRBJ2-1
v_gene: TRBV7-2
CDR3aa: CASSLVGLAWNEQFF

abundance: NA
j_gene: TRBJ2-1
v_gene: TRBV11-1
CDR3aa: CASRNGRLADNYNEQFF

abundance: NA
j_gene: TRBJ1-2
v_gene: TRBV28
CDR3aa: CASSFSGSGYTF

abundance: NA
j_gene: TRBJ1-2
v_gene: TRBV7-6
CDR3aa: CASSPTENYGYTF

abundance: NA
j_gene: TRBJ2-1
v_gene: TRBV28
CDR3aa: CASSPAGTGGSEQFF

abundance: NA
j_gene: TRBJ1-1
v_gene: TRBV19
CDR3aa: CASSSYRASNTEAFF

abundance: NA
j_gene: TRBJ1-1
v_gene: TRBV28
CDR3aa: CASSSQGNTEAFF

abundance: NA
j_gene: TRBJ1-5
v_gene: TRBV19
CDR3aa: CDGQSNQPQHF

abundance: NA
j_gene: TRBJ1-1
v_gene: TRBV5-1
CDR3aa: CASSLEGRGLAEAFF

abundance: NA
j_gene: TRBJ2-7
v_gene: TRBV29-1
CDR3aa: CSVLGTSEQYF

abundance: few
j_gene: TRBJ2-7
v_gene: TRBV2
CDR3aa: CASSEGQGTYEQYF

abundance: NA
j_gene: TRBJ2-5
v_gene: TRBV5-4
CDR3aa: CASSLAGTGGEETQYF

abundance: NA
j_gene: TRBJ2-5
v_gene: TRBV27
CDR3aa: CASRKAGERWETQYF

abundance: NA
j_gene: TRBJ2-5
v_gene: TRBV5-1
CDR3aa: CASSLYSGTEETQYF

abundance: NA
j_gene: TRBJ2-1
v_gene: TRBV27
CDR3aa: CASRVAGGLAEQFF

abundance: NA
j_gene: TRBJ1-1
v_gene: TRBV5-1
CDR3aa: CASCTGMNTEAFF

abundance: NA
j_gene: TRBJ2-5
v_gene: TRBV5-4
CDR3aa: CASSLGGQVGETQYF

abundance: NA
j_gene: TRBJ1-1
v_gene: TRBV28
CDR3aa: CASTWVRRGMNTEAFF